A selection of T cell receptor beta chains follows, all from one sample in a study of OX40 agonist ivuxolimab in advanced cancers. Sequencing used immunoSEQ multiplex PCR; TCRdb keeps in-frame clones, though not all of them. The sample holds 150,000 to 180,000 clones, around 94% seen once. The sequencing here drew on CD4+ or CD8+ T cells sorted from blood, taken in a trial of the OX40 agonist ivuxolimab. Receptor source: an adult with an advanced solid tumor such as melanoma, head and neck, liver or kidney cancer. Both conserved end residues are part of each CDR3. D genes are given only for firm matches. The size entry is marked missing in some rows and otherwise reads once, few, many or a size class.

NA | TRBJ2-6 | TRBV19 | NA | CASSIRGAGRTASSGANVLTF | TGTGCCAGTAGTATCAGGGGGGCTGGACGGACCGCAAGCTCTGGGGCCAACGTCCTGACTTTC
TRBD2 | TRBJ2-7 | TRBV25-1 | NA | CASSEGSGSGYEQYF | TGTGCCAGCAGTGAGGGGAGCGGGAGCGGCTACGAGCAGTACTTC
TRBD2 | TRBJ2-1 | TRBV4-1 | NA | CASSPWRVAGENEQFF | TGCGCCAGCAGCCCCTGGCGGGTAGCGGGAGAGAATGAGCAGTTCTTC
TRBD1 | TRBJ1-5 | TRBV5-6 | NA | CASSSDRGRGGSQPQHF | TGTGCCAGCAGCTCGGACAGGGGGCGCGGAGGTAGTCAGCCCCAGCATTTT
TRBD1 | TRBJ1-1 | TRBV7-9 | NA | CASSTPGQGSTEAFF | TGTGCCAGCAGCACGCCAGGACAGGGATCCACTGAAGCTTTCTTT
NA | TRBJ2-7 | TRBV30 | NA | CAWRARGKYGEQYF | TGTGCCTGGAGAGCACGAGGGAAATACGGCGAGCAGTACTTC
TRBD1 | TRBJ1-1 | TRBV4-1 | NA | CASSQGTGASNTEAFF | TGCGCCAGCAGCCAAGGGACAGGGGCCTCGAACACTGAAGCTTTCTTT
NA | TRBJ1-5 | TRBV2 | NA | CASTRDGMSNQPQHF | TGTGCCAGCACCCGGGACGGCATGAGCAATCAGCCCCAGCATTTT
NA | TRBJ1-5 | TRBV7-2 | NA | CASSKGSQPQHF | TGTGCCAGCAGCAAGGGGTCTCAGCCCCAGCATTTT
NA | TRBJ2-1 | TRBV7-2 | NA | CASSLEGPFSYNEQFF | TGTGCCAGCAGCTTAGAGGGGCCGTTTTCCTACAATGAGCAGTTCTTC
NA | TRBJ1-1 | TRBV5-1 | once | CASSLDRVGRYTEAFF | TGCGCCAGCAGCTTGGACAGGGTGGGCCGATATACTGAAGCTTTCTTT